This T cell receptor beta chain was captured in a study of CD8 T cells in ankylosing spondylitis. Notes on the study in general: Certain motif variants had earlier appeared in reactive arthritis synovial fluid and blood. Disease-linked clones proved CD8+ and comparatively uncommon in peripheral blood. Disease-linked clones were reportedly significantly enriched in matched ankylosing spondylitis synovial fluid. Ankylosing spondylitis blood seemed to carry a telltale TCR beta motif made of roughly 8 highly homologous variants.

Concerning this clonotype: Antigen specificity is unknown.

By quantitative 5'-RACE with molecular barcodes, the TCR beta libraries were made. TCRdb re-called the 5' RACE reads through MiXCR, storing one row per CDR3 protein. The data show some 800,000 distinct CDR3 sequences, with 12% seen just once and 0.45% to 0.6% held by the top ten. The sample was blood, either unsorted or a sorted T cell fraction (not recorded which). The TCR sequence derives from a male donor with ankylosing spondylitis.

Here the CDR3 reads CATSGFKGRDGYTF. The CDR3 DNA is TGTGCCACCAGCGGTTTCAAAGGAAGGGACGGCTACACCTTC. V usage is TRBV15 and J usage is TRBJ1-2; TRBD1 might be the D (5 bases). The CDR3 covers 14 residues. V was cut by 5 bases and J by 8 bases, with 18 bases left in between. Per germline, CDR1 LNHNV and CDR2 YYDKDF (reference sequence).